This passage covers 18 T cell receptor beta chains from one sample sequenced in a study of cytomegalovirus exposure and HLA in healthy donors. PCR was performed using 60 Vbeta and 13 Jbeta primers. Profiling relied on immunoSEQ multiplex PCR, and the TCRdb table lists in-frame clones only, not all of them. The data show 200,000 to 250,000 clones, 82% seen once. The sample was PBMCs. The receptors shown here come from a middle-aged woman in good health and CMV-seropositive.

This clone is a singleton in its sample. The chain employs TRBV7-8 and TRBJ1-2, with a tentative D call TRBD1 (5 bases). Germline loops: CDR1 SGHVS, CDR2 FQNEAQ. The ends were cut back, 5 bases at V and 8 bases at J, with 15 bases in the middle. The CDR3 length is 13 residues. The DNA for the CDR3 is TGTGCCAGCAGCAAGCACTTGGAGGGGGGCTACACCTTC. As protein: CASSKHLEGGYTF. The variable domain in full, completed from reference TRBV7-8 and TRBJ1-2, reads GAGVSQSPRYKVAKRGQDVALRCDPISGHVSLFWYQQALGQGPEFLTYFQNEAQLDKSGLPSDRFFAERPEGSVSTLKIQRTQQEDSAVYLCASSKHLEGGYTFGSGTRLTVV.

This chain uses TRBV7-9 with TRBJ1-2, with TRBD1 matching over 7 bases. V gave up 2 bases and J gave up 11 bases; unmatched junction bases: 2. CDR3 length: 11 amino acids. The germline V gene encodes CDR1 SEHNR and CDR2 FQNEAQ (reference sequence). CDR3 nucleotide sequence: TGTGCCAGCAGCTTACAGGGGGAATACACCTTC. The encoded protein is CASSLQGEYTF.

This chain links TRBV27 with TRBJ2-7; TRBD1 matches 11 bases. The CDR3 sequence is 15 residues long. Germline V gives CDR1 MNHEY, CDR2 SMNVEV (reference sequence). The V and J ends lost 4 bases and 6 bases, in that order; junction bases with no gene match: 8. The CDR3 DNA sequence: TGTGCCAGCAGTTATAACCGGGACAGGGGGGGCGAGCAGTACTTC. This translates into CASSYNRDRGGEQYF.

The CDR3 DNA follows: TGTGCCAGCGCCCCGGGACAGGGGGGCCCCTACGAGCAGTACTTC. This translates into CASAPGQGGPYEQYF. The chain employs TRBV5-4 and TRBJ2-7, with TRBD1 matching 11 bases. Trimming cost V 7 bases and J 2 bases; bases outside gene matches: 8. CDR3 size: 15 residues. Germline CDR1 and CDR2: SGHNT and YYREEE (reference sequence).

V usage is TRBV5-1 and J usage is TRBJ1-2; 12 positions agree with TRBD1. Germline loops: CDR1 SGHRS, CDR2 YFSETQ. After removal of 4 bases from V and 2 bases from J, the junction contained 3 bases not matched to a gene. The CDR3 spans 15 residues. CDR3 sequence reads: CASSIGTGGNYGYTF. CDR3 DNA: TGCGCCAGCAGCATCGGGACAGGGGGCAACTATGGCTACACCTTC.

This chain joins TRBV25-1 and TRBJ1-4, with no clear D. This CDR3 has 16 residues. Trimming shortened V by 3 bases and J by 5 bases, and 16 bases separated the two germline ends. In germline, CDR1 is MGHDK, CDR2 SYGVNS. The DNA for the CDR3 is TGTGCCAGCAGTGATATATCCGGCAGGTCGAATGAAAAACTGTTTTTT. Its translation is CASSDISGRSNEKLFF.

The J gene is TRBJ2-3, the V gene TRBV19, with 7 bases that match TRBD1. Trimming removed 5 bases from V and 0 bases from J; junction bases left unmatched: 5. The CDR3 totals 15 residues. Germline values: CDR1 LNHDA, CDR2 SQIVND (reference sequence). CDR3 loop: CASSQTGLSTDTQYF. The CDR3 region has the DNA TGTGCCAGTAGTCAGACAGGGCTAAGCACAGATACGCAGTATTTT.

V is TRBV30 and J is TRBJ1-1; tentatively, D is TRBD1 (6 bases). Trimming took off 3 bases at V and 1 base at J, with 12 bases between the two ends. The germline V gene encodes CDR1 GTSNPN and CDR2 SVGIG (reference sequence). The CDR3 contains 14 residues. The CDR3 nucleotides are TGTGCCTGGAGGTCAGGGGTAGCGAACACTGAAGCTTTCTTT. This encodes CAWRSGVANTEAFF.

The rearrangement uses TRBV7-2 and TRBJ2-1; the match to TRBD1 covers 7 bases. Trimming took 5 bases from V and 3 from J; bases not matched to a gene: 10. The CDR3 length is 16 residues. CDR1 and CDR2 from the germline V gene are SGHTA and FQGNSA. CDR3 DNA: TGTGCCAGCAGCCCAGACAGGGCGCGTCTCTACAATGAGCAGTTCTTC. It translates to CASSPDRARLYNEQFF.

The chain carries TRBV9 and TRBJ2-3; TRBD2 aligns across 8 bases. Germline CDR1 and CDR2: SGDLS and YYNGEE. J lost 4 bases, V lost 0 bases, and 7 bases had no gene match. This CDR3 contains 16 residues. CDR3: CASSVDLSGVPDTQYF. DNA for the CDR3: TGTGCCAGCAGCGTAGATCTTAGCGGGGTCCCAGATACGCAGTATTTT.

This chain uses TRBV10-2 with TRBJ1-2, with 9 bases fitting TRBD1. The CDR3 is 13 amino acids. V shed 7 bases and J 4 bases; nucleotides not matched to a gene: 4. CDR1 and CDR2 from the germline V gene are WSHSY and SAAADI. In DNA, the CDR3 is TGCGCCAGCATACCGGGACAGGGCTATGGCTACACCTTC. Its translation: CASIPGQGYGYTF.

The CDR3 sequence: CASSQCTDSNQPQHF. The CDR3 bases are TGCGCCAGCAGTCAATGTACAGATAGCAATCAGCCCCAGCATTTT. This chain uses TRBV23-1 with TRBJ1-5; D call uncertain. TRBV23-1 is known as an ORF, though its function is uncertain. The CDR3 length is 15 residues. Trimming cost V 1 base and J 0 bases, with 7 bases left between them.

Of note for this clone: Different DNA sequences within this sample yield the same CDR3. V gene TRBV5-1 combines with J gene TRBJ2-1, with D maybe TRBD2 (7 bases). The CDR3 has 14 residues. The V gene lost 5 bases and the J gene lost 3 bases, with 12 bases spanning the gap. CDR1 SGHRS and CDR2 YFSETQ come from the germline V gene. The chain's CDR3 is CASSSGGYYNEQFF. In nucleotides, the CDR3 is TGCGCCAGCAGTTCGGGGGGCTACTACAATGAGCAGTTCTTC.

This rearrangement joins TRBV7-8 to TRBJ2-5; possible D gene TRBD1, 6 bases. The end of the DNA fits TRBJ2-7 better, so the J call may be wrong. This CDR3 contains 15 residues. The germline V gene encodes CDR1 SGHVS and CDR2 FQNEAQ. The CDR3 sequence is CASSLVGQLSYEQYF. CDR3 nucleotide sequence: TGTGCCAGCAGCTTAGTTGGACAGCTGTCCTACGAGCAGTACTTC.

The chain joins TRBV19 to TRBJ2-3; the D gene is possibly TRBD2 (6 bases). The V gene lost 0 bases and the J gene lost 4 bases, with 17 bases spanning the gap. Germline V gene lookup returns CDR1 LNHDA and CDR2 SQIVND (reference sequence). This CDR3 region has 17 residues. Here the CDR3 DNA reads TGTGCCAGTAGTATAGACGGGTCGCGGGATTGGGCAGATACGCAGTATTTT. It encodes CASSIDGSRDWADTQYF.

V and J are TRBV27 and TRBJ2-3, with 11 positions matching TRBD2. Trimming cost V 6 bases and J 3 bases; bases outside gene matches: 5. Germline CDR1 reads MNHEY; CDR2 reads SMNVEV (reference sequence). This CDR3 has 15 amino acids. The CDR3 DNA follows: TGTGCCAGCAGGACTAGCGGGATCTTGACAGATACGCAGTATTTT. Protein sequence: CASRTSGILTDTQYF.

J is TRBJ1-1 and V is TRBV20-1; D remains unclear. Germline V gene lookup returns CDR1 DFQATT and CDR2 SNEGSKA (reference sequence). Trimming removed 6 bases at V and 4 bases at J, with 9 bases between. This CDR3 region has 11 residues. The CDR3 DNA reads as TGCAGTGCCTCGGGGTTCACTGAAGCTTTCTTT. It specifies CSASGFTEAFF.

The sample holds one count of this clone. The chain carries TRBV18 and TRBJ1-5; D is unclear. The CDR3 consists of 13 residues. Between the trimmed V and J ends, which lost 2 bases and 5 bases, there was a span of 7 bases. The V gene's germline CDR1 is KGHSH and CDR2 LQKENI. The CDR3 DNA sequence: TGTGCCAGCTCACCAGCGGGGTATCAGCCCCAGCATTTT. It yields the protein CASSPAGYQPQHF.